The present entry profiles one TCR beta chain with its context. CDR3 length: 17 residues. CDR1 is LGHNA and CDR2 is YNFKEQ in the germline V gene. V lost 0 bases, J lost 1 base, and 4 bases stayed unmatched. 13 Jbeta primers and 60 Vbeta primers were used for the PCR. Libraries were prepared by immunoSEQ multiplex PCR; TCRdb keeps only in-frame clonotypes and omits some of them. This table has approximately 120,000 clones, 74% appearing once. The sample comes from a study of cytomegalovirus exposure and HLA in healthy donors. The chain combines TRBV4-2 with TRBJ2-3; 10 nucleotides agree with TRBD2. This clonotype was sampled from a woman in her forties or fifties in good health and CMV-seropositive. Sequencing input: PBMCs. The CDR3 coding sequence is TGTGCCAGCAGCCAAGATTGGCTAGCGGGAGGCACAGATACGCAGTATTTT. Protein sequence: CASSQDWLAGGTDTQYF.